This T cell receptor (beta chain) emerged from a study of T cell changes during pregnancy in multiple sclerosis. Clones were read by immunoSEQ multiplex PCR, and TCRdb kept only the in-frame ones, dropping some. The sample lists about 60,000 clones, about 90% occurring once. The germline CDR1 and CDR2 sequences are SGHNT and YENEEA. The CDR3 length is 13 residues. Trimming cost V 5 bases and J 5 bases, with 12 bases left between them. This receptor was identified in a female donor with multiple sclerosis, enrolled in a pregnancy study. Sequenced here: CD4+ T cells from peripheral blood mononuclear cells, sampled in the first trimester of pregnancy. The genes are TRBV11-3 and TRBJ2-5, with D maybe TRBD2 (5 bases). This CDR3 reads CASSKSGLETQYF. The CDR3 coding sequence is TGTGCCAGCAGCAAGTCGGGGTTGGAGACCCAGTACTTC.